Below are 8 T cell receptor beta chains sequenced from a single sample in a study of blood T cells in healthy people across ages. A second PCR, run for about 7 to 11 cycles, used a sample-barcoded 5' primer plus a J-beta primer mix. TCRdb re-called the 5' RACE reads with MiXCR, one entry per CDR3 protein. The sample records under 1 million distinct CDR3 sequences, roughly 44% being singletons. Sequenced: blood. These receptors came from a man in his fifties or sixties in good health.

The V call is TRBV7-9, the J call TRBJ2-1; D is perhaps TRBD1 (6 bases). The CDR3 loop spans 15 amino acids. Trimming took 6 bases from V and 5 from J, leaving 17 bases between them. Per germline, CDR1 SEHNR and CDR2 FQNEAQ (reference sequence). CDR3 region: CASRRPQGPNNEQFF. The DNA of the CDR3 is TGTGCCAGCAGACGCCCCCAGGGGCCCAACAATGAGCAGTTCTTC. The variable domain in full, with the rest retrieved from reference TRBV7-9 and TRBJ2-1, is DTGVSQNPRHKITKRGQNVTFRCDPISEHNRLYWYRQTLGQGPEFLTYFQNEAQLEKSRLLSDRFSAERPKGSFSTLEIQRTEQGDSAMYLCASRRPQGPNNEQFFGPGTRLTVL.

The genes are TRBV12-3 or TRBV12-4 and TRBJ2-1; TRBD2 aligns across 16 bases. The CDR3 covers 18 residues. V lost 5 bases and J lost 6; bases outside the gene matches: 10. CDR3 loop: CASSTGTSGGANCNEQFF. CDR3 nucleotide sequence: TGTGCCAGCAGTACCGGGACTAGCGGGGGGGCAAACTGCAATGAGCAGTTCTTC.

This clonotype was seen a few times. The J gene is TRBJ1-2, the V gene TRBV12-3 or TRBV12-4; the D gene is possibly TRBD1 (5 bases). V lost 7 bases and J 0 bases, leaving 15 bases between the germline ends. This CDR3 is 15 amino acids long. CDR3 protein: CASTLGGIANYGYTF. DNA for the CDR3: TGTGCCAGCACCCTGGGGGGAATCGCTAACTATGGCTACACCTTC.

This clonotype was seen a handful of times. The J gene is TRBJ2-5, the V gene TRBV7-2, with 11 bases aligning to TRBD2. Germline CDR1 is SGHTA and CDR2 is FQGNSA. The V and J ends lost 2 bases and 2 bases, in that order; junction bases with no gene match: 10. The CDR3 totals 18 residues. This CDR3 reads CASSLTPGLAGGQETQYF. The CDR3 bases are TGTGCCAGCAGCTTAACCCCTGGTTTAGCGGGGGGGCAAGAGACCCAGTACTTC. Full variable domain (remainder filled in from reference TRBV7-2 and TRBJ2-5): GAGVSQSPSNKVTEKGKDVELRCDPISGHTALYWYRQSLGQGLEFLIYFQGNSAPDKSGLPSDRFSAERTGGSVSTLTIQRTQQEDSAVYLCASSLTPGLAGGQETQYFGPGTRLLVL.

The gene calls are TRBV27 and TRBJ1-2; possibly TRBD1 for D (6 bases). Germline values: CDR1 MNHEY, CDR2 SMNVEV (reference sequence). The CDR3 contains 15 residues. Between the trimmed V and J ends, which lost 8 bases and 0 bases, there was a span of 16 bases. In DNA, the CDR3 is TGTGCCAGCGCCGTCGAGAGGGGGGCTAACTATGGCTACACCTTC. Protein sequence: CASAVERGANYGYTF.

A remark on this clonotype: At one end, the junction sequence differs from germline, possibly due to a read error. V is TRBV11-3 and J is TRBJ1-1, with D uncertain. Germline V gene lookup returns CDR1 SGHNT and CDR2 YENEEA. This CDR3 contains 12 residues. The CDR3 region is CARSLLDTEAFF. The CDR3 DNA reads as TGTGCCCGCAGCTTACTAGACACTGAAGCTTTCTTT.

This clonotype was seen more than once but under ten times. The chain links TRBV5-6 to TRBJ2-5, with a weak D call TRBD2 (5 bases). Germline V CDR1 and CDR2: SGHDT, YYEEEE. CDR3 length equals 15 residues. V lost 0 bases and J 1 base, leaving 10 bases between the germline ends. CDR3 coding DNA: TGTGCCAGCAGCTTGGATGTGCGGGCCCAAGAGACCCAGTACTTC. Protein: CASSLDVRAQETQYF.

This clonotype occurred a few times. A much larger clonotype is one base distant, so this may be a read error. The rearrangement links TRBV7-2 to TRBJ2-7; D is undetermined. The CDR3 has 14 amino acids. The ends were cut back, 5 bases at V and 2 bases at J, with 13 bases in the middle. Germline V gives CDR1 SGHTA, CDR2 FQGNSA. The CDR3 loop is CASSVGFLPYEQYF. CDR3 coding DNA: TGTGCCAGCAGCGTAGGATTTCTACCCTACGAGCAGTACTTC.